This TCR beta chain was observed in a study of CD8+ T cells in alopecia areata. Overall study context: Patients in the treated group were given tofacitinib by mouth, 5 to 10 mg twice a day.

CDR3 size: 13 residues. Germline V gives CDR1 SGHRS, CDR2 YFSETQ. Trimming took 0 bases from V and 5 from J; bases not matched to a gene: 2. Described treatment: oral pan-JAK inhibitor, 5-10 mg twice daily. Reverse transcribed after extraction, RNA yielded cDNA as the sequencing template. The repertoire was sequenced with immunoSEQ multiplex PCR; TCRdb's copy has only in-frame clones and lacks some. The sample lists about 200,000 clones, 45% to 65% occurring once. Specimen: CD4+ T cells sorted from blood, collected at week 4, from a patient treated with tofacitinib. The chain has TRBV5-1 and TRBJ2-7, with 7 bases that match TRBD2. The sequence came from a human donor with alopecia areata. CDR3 sequence: CASSLDGGDEQYF. The CDR3 region has the DNA TGCGCCAGCAGCTTGGATGGGGGGGACGAGCAGTACTTC.